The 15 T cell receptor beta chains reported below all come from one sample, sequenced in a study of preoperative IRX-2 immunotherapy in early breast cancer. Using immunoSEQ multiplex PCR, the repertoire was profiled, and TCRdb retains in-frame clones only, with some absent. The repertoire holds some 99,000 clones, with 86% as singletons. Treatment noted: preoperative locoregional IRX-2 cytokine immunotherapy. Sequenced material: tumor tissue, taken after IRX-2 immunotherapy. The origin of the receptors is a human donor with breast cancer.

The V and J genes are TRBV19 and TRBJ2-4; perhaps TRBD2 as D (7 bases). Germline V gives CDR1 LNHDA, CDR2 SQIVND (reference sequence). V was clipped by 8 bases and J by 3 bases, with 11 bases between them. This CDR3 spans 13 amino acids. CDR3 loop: CASWGGGKNIQYF. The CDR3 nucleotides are TGTGCCAGTTGGGGGGGCGGCAAAAACATTCAGTACTTC.

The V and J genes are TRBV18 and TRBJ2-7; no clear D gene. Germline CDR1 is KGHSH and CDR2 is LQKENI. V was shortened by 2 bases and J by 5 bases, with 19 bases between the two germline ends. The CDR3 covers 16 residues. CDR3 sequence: CASSPSSRADRDEQYF. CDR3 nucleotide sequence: TGTGCCAGCTCACCATCTTCTCGGGCAGATCGAGACGAGCAGTACTTC.

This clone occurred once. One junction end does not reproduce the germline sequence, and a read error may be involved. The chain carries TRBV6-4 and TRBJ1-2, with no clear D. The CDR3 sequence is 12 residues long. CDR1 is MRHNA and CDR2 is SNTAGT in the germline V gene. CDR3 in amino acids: CAISESYSGYTF. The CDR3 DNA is TGTGCCATCAGTGAGTCCTACTCTGGCTACACCTTC.

CDR3 sequence (DNA): TGTGCTAGTGGGGATCGACGAGGGGGGAACACTGAAGCTTTCTTT. Translation gives CASGDRRGGNTEAFF. J is TRBJ1-1 and V is TRBV12-5, with D possibly TRBD1 on 6 matching bases. V was cut by 6 bases and J by 1 base, with 15 bases left in between. Germline assignment: CDR1 LGHNT and CDR2 FRNRAP. The CDR3 extends over 15 amino acids.

The CDR3 DNA is TGTGCCTGGGGTTCCGGGACCCTCAAATCCTATGAAAAACTGTTTTTT. Translation: CAWGSGTLKSYEKLFF. V is TRBV30 and J is TRBJ1-4, with a tentative D call TRBD1 (5 bases). Trimming removed 5 bases at V and 6 bases at J, with 22 bases between. The CDR3 loop spans 16 amino acids. Germline lookup yields CDR1 GTSNPN and CDR2 SVGIG (reference sequence).

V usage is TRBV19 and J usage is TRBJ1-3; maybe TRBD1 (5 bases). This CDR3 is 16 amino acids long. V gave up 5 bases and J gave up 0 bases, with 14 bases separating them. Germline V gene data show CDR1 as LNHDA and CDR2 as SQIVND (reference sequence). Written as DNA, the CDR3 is TGTGCCAGTAGTGCGCTCAGGGATCACTCTGGAAACACCATATATTTT. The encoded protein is CASSALRDHSGNTIYF.

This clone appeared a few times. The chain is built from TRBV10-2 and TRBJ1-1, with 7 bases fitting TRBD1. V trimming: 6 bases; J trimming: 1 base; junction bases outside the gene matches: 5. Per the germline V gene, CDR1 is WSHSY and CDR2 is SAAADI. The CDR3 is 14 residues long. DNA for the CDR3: TGCGCCAGCAGGCCGACAGGGACGAACACTGAAGCTTTCTTT. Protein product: CASRPTGTNTEAFF.

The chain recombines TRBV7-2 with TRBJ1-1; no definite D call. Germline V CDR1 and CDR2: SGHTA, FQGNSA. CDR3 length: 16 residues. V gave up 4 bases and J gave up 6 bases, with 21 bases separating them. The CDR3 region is CASSSMGRGVGAEAFF. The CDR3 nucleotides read TGTGCCAGCAGCTCGATGGGCAGAGGAGTAGGCGCTGAAGCTTTCTTT.

The CDR3 sequence is CASNAAGYGDTQYF. CDR3 nucleotide sequence: TGTGCCAGTAATGCGGCGGGCTACGGAGATACGCAGTATTTT. The J gene is TRBJ2-3, the V gene TRBV6-8, with a weak D call TRBD2 (5 bases). Germline V lookup: CDR1 MNHGY, CDR2 SAAAGT. Trimming removed 9 bases at V and 5 bases at J, with 18 bases between. The CDR3 is 14 amino acids.

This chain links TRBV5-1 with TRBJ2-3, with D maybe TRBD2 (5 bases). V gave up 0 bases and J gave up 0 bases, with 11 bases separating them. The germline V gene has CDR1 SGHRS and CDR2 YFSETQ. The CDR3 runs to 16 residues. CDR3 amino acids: CASSLGGGGSTDTQYF. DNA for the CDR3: TGCGCCAGCAGCTTGGGGGGTGGAGGAAGCACAGATACGCAGTATTTT.

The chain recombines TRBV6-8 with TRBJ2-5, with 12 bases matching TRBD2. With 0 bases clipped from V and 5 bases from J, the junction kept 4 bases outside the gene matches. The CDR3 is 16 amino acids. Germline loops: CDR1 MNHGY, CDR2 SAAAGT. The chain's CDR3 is CASSYSSSGRGETQYF. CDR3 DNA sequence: TGTGCCAGCAGTTACTCGTCTAGCGGGAGGGGGGAGACCCAGTACTTC.

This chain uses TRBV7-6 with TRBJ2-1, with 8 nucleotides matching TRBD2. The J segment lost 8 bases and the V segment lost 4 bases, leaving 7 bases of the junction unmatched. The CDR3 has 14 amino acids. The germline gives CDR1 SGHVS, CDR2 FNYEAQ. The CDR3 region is CASSSLSGVDEQFF. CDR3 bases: TGTGCCAGCAGCTCTCTTAGCGGGGTTGATGAGCAGTTCTTC.

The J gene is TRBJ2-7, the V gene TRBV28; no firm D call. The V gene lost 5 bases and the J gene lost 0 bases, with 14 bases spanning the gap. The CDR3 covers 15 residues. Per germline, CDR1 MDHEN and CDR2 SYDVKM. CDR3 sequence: CASSARTVSSYEQYF. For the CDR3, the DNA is TGTGCCAGCAGTGCAAGGACGGTAAGCTCCTACGAGCAGTACTTC.

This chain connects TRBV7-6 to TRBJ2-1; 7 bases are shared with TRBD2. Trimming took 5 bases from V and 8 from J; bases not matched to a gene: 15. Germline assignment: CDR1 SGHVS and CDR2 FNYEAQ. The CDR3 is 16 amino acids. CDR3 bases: TGTGCCAGCAGCCTAAATCGGGGGGAGGTATCTGATGAGCAGTTCTTC. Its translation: CASSLNRGEVSDEQFF.

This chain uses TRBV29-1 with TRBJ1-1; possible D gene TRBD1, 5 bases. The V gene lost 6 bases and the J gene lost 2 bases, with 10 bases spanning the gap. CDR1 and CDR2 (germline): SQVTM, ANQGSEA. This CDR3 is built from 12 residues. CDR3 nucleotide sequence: TGCAGCGTGGACGGGGGAAACACTGAAGCTTTCTTT. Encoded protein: CSVDGGNTEAFF.